What follows are 11 T cell receptor beta chains derived from one specimen sequenced in a study of cytomegalovirus exposure and HLA in healthy donors. The PCR was carried out with 60 Vbeta primers and 13 Jbeta primers. TCRdb's copy holds only in-frame clones and misses some; the assay was immunoSEQ multiplex PCR. The sample holds approximately 120,000 clones, about 80% seen once. The specimen was PBMCs. The receptor set was obtained from a woman between 50 and 59 years old in good health and CMV-seropositive.

The chain combines TRBV7-2 with TRBJ2-7, with 8 positions matching TRBD2. Germline assignment: CDR1 SGHTA and CDR2 FQGNSA. The V gene end was trimmed by 2 bases and the J gene end by 3 bases; junction bases not matched to a gene: 6. This CDR3 has 15 amino acids. CDR3 residues: CASSLNSGGYYEQYF. Here the CDR3 DNA reads TGTGCCAGCAGCTTAAACAGCGGGGGTTACTACGAGCAGTACTTC.

V gene TRBV29-1 combines with J gene TRBJ1-2; 9 positions agree with TRBD1. This CDR3 is built from 13 residues. The germline CDR1 and CDR2 sequences are SQVTM and ANQGSEA. V dropped 7 bases and J dropped 8; count of bases not matched to a gene: 11. CDR3 region: CSAPGTGPGGYTF. The CDR3 DNA follows: TGCAGCGCCCCCGGGACAGGGCCGGGGGGCTACACCTTC.

J is TRBJ1-2 and V is TRBV6-5; 9 bases match TRBD1. V dropped 6 bases and J dropped 8; count of bases not matched to a gene: 10. The length of the CDR3 is 14 residues. Germline assignment: CDR1 MNHEY and CDR2 SVGAGI. The CDR3 spells CASSDPQGARGYTF. CDR3 nucleotides: TGTGCCAGCAGCGATCCACAGGGGGCAAGGGGCTACACCTTC.

This chain links TRBV4-1 with TRBJ2-5; TRBD1 matches 7 bases. Germline CDR1 is MGHRA and CDR2 is YSYEKL. This CDR3 contains 15 residues. V lost 0 bases, J lost 5 bases, and 6 bases stayed unmatched. This CDR3 reads CASSQEGQTGETQYF. CDR3 DNA: TGCGCCAGCAGCCAAGAGGGACAGACCGGGGAGACCCAGTACTTC.

The chain combines TRBV18 with TRBJ1-2; 9 bases align to TRBD1. Germline trimming cut 1 base from V and 7 bases from J; bases unmatched to any gene: 1. The germline CDR1 and CDR2 sequences are KGHSH and LQKENI. This CDR3 is 13 amino acids long. The CDR3 protein is CASSPQDRGGYTF. The CDR3 bases are TGTGCCAGCTCACCACAGGACAGGGGTGGCTACACCTTC.

Comment on this clone: At one boundary the junction diverges from the germline segment, which might be a read error. The rearrangement joins TRBV7-7 to TRBJ2-1, with 15 bases that match TRBD2. CDR3 length: 15 amino acids. From germline, CDR1 is SSHAT and CDR2 FNYEAQ (reference sequence). The CDR3 nucleotides read TGTGCTAGCAGCAAGGGACTAGCGGGGGGTACCGAGCAGTTCTTC. Protein product: CASSKGLAGGTEQFF. Combining the CDR3 with reference TRBV7-7 and TRBJ2-1 gives the whole variable domain GAGVSQSPRYKVTKRGQDVTLRCDPISSHATLYWYQQALGQGPEFLTYFNYEAQPDKSGLPSDRFSAERPEGSISTLTIQRTEQRDSAMYRCASSKGLAGGTEQFFGPGTRLTVL.

The chain has TRBV6-1 and TRBJ2-7; TRBD1 agrees at 7 bases. V dropped 7 bases and J dropped 3; count of bases not matched to a gene: 9. Germline V gene lookup returns CDR1 MNHNS and CDR2 SASEGT. The CDR3 runs 14 residues. The CDR3 nucleotides are TGTGCCAGCACCCCAGGGGGTTCGGGCTACGAGCAGTACTTC. As protein: CASTPGGSGYEQYF.

This sequence joins TRBV6-5 and TRBJ2-7; TRBD2 might be the D (6 bases). Trimming pared 6 bases from V and 2 bases from J, leaving 17 bases between. Germline V gene lookup returns CDR1 MNHEY and CDR2 SVGAGI. The CDR3 consists of 15 residues. The CDR3 region has the DNA TGTGCCAGCAGCCTCCTGGGGGGACCCCCCTACGAGCAGTACTTC. Translation gives CASSLLGGPPYEQYF.

The chain combines TRBV5-1 with TRBJ2-1, with 9 bases aligning to TRBD2. Germline-derived CDR1 and CDR2 are SGHRS and YFSETQ. V lost 1 base and J lost 8; bases outside the gene matches: 7. CDR3 size: 15 residues. CDR3: CASSLQASGTDEQFF. CDR3 bases: TGCGCCAGCAGCTTGCAAGCTAGCGGGACCGATGAGCAGTTCTTC.

The chain uses TRBV2 and TRBJ2-3; TRBD1 matches at 8 bases. Germline loops: CDR1 SNHLY, CDR2 FYNNEI. V dropped 6 bases and J dropped 7; count of bases not matched to a gene: 3. There are 12 residues in the CDR3. The CDR3 is CASRGQEYTQYF. The CDR3, as DNA: TGTGCCAGCAGGGGACAGGAATATACGCAGTATTTT.

This chain uses TRBV30 with TRBJ1-5; 11 bases agree with TRBD1. This CDR3 comprises 14 residues. V was pared by 3 bases and J by 6 bases, with 4 bases of the junction left unmatched. Germline V lookup: CDR1 GTSNPN, CDR2 SVGIG (reference sequence). The CDR3 region has the DNA TGTGCCTGGAGGGGACAGGGGGTCAGTCAGCCCCAGCATTTT. Its translation is CAWRGQGVSQPQHF.